This TCR beta chain was recorded in a study of T cells after yellow fever vaccination. Whole-study results and caveats: Once the booster was given, most primary-vaccination clones reappeared, at about 96% for CD4 and over 75% for CD8. The presence of abundant clonotypes contaminating from the bulk population was possible in FACS-sorted repertoires.

Germline V CDR1 and CDR2: SGHTA, FQGNSA. V was pared by 4 bases and J by 0 bases, with 7 bases of the junction left unmatched. CDR3 length: 16 residues. This clonotype has a count of ten or more. Its cognate antigen is unknown. The TCR cDNA carried a universal primer site and UMIs from 5'RACE template switching. In TCRdb, the 5' RACE reads were re-called with MiXCR into one record per CDR3 protein. The sample has about 310,000 distinct CDR3 sequences, more than 3% seen once; the top ten hold about a quarter. This TCR was sampled from a man between 18 and 29 years old who received the YFV17D yellow fever vaccine. The rearrangement uses TRBV7-2 and TRBJ2-5, with TRBD2 matching over 8 bases. Sequenced material: PBMCs, taken on the day of the yellow fever booster vaccination. DNA of the CDR3: TGTGCCAGCAGCTCTCAGCTAGCGGGCTACCAAGAGACCCAGTACTTC. This codes for CASSSQLAGYQETQYF.